These 30 T cell receptor beta chains share one sample of origin, sequenced in a study of cytomegalovirus exposure and HLA in healthy donors. This PCR relied on a set of 60 Vbeta primers and 13 Jbeta primers. Profiling relied on immunoSEQ multiplex PCR, and the TCRdb table lists in-frame clones only, not all of them. The sample consists of some 170,000 clones, around 80% of them appearing once. The sample comprised PBMCs. The origin of the receptors is a girl aged 5-17 years in good health and CMV-seropositive.

This rearrangement joins TRBV5-4 to TRBJ2-5; 10 bases align to TRBD2. The CDR3 consists of 16 residues. V lost 1 base to trimming and J lost 7 bases; unmatched junction nucleotides: 10. Germline values: CDR1 SGHNT, CDR2 YYREEE (reference sequence). The CDR3 spells CASSLQSGGADGTQYF. The CDR3 DNA is TGTGCCAGCAGCTTGCAGAGCGGGGGGGCCGATGGGACCCAGTACTTC.

This clone was picked up a small number of times. V usage is TRBV18 and J usage is TRBJ1-5, with D unclear. Per germline, CDR1 KGHSH and CDR2 LQKENI. CDR3 length: 14 amino acids. Trimming pared 3 bases from V and 4 bases from J, leaving 10 bases between. CDR3 sequence reads: CASSPFEVNQPQHF. In DNA, the CDR3 is TGTGCCAGCTCACCTTTCGAGGTAAATCAGCCCCAGCATTTT.

The chain combines TRBV28 with TRBJ1-2; D not certain. CDR3 length: 18 amino acids. Between the trimmed V and J ends, which lost 4 bases and 1 base, there was a span of 22 bases. Germline V gene sequence: CDR1 MDHEN, CDR2 SYDVKM. This CDR3 reads CASSSAGIEGAHNYGYTF. CDR3 bases: TGTGCCAGCAGTTCCGCCGGTATAGAGGGCGCGCATAACTATGGCTACACCTTC.

The chain employs TRBV11-3 and TRBJ2-1; 11 bases are a match to TRBD2. Germline V gene lookup returns CDR1 SGHNT and CDR2 YENEEA. The ends lost 5 bases at V and 8 bases at J; junction bases unmatched: 5. There are 14 residues in the CDR3. The CDR3 sequence is CASSTSGRGDEQFF. The CDR3 DNA sequence: TGTGCCAGCAGCACTAGCGGGAGAGGCGATGAGCAGTTCTTC.

The chain joins TRBV28 to TRBJ2-5; D unresolved. V was shortened by 8 bases and J by 7 bases, with 8 bases between the two germline ends. There are 10 residues in the CDR3. Germline CDR1 and CDR2: MDHEN and SYDVKM. The CDR3 loop reads CASPPGTQYF. The CDR3, as DNA: TGTGCCAGCCCCCCCGGGACCCAGTACTTC.

The gene calls are TRBV27 and TRBJ2-7, with unresolved D. From germline, CDR1 is MNHEY and CDR2 SMNVEV (reference sequence). The V and J ends lost 8 bases and 4 bases respectively, with 9 bases between them. The CDR3 spans 11 residues. CDR3 region: CASGLLYEQYF. The DNA for the CDR3 is TGTGCCAGCGGGCTTCTTTACGAGCAGTACTTC.

The chain couples TRBV11-3 to TRBJ2-1, with 9 bases lining up with TRBD2. There are 15 residues in the CDR3. CDR1 and CDR2 from the germline V gene are SGHNT and YENEEA. Losses at the gene ends were 5 bases for V and 7 bases for J; bases not matched to a gene: 9. The CDR3 coding sequence is TGTGCCAGCAGCGAGGGCCTAGCGGGGTGGAATGAGCAGTTCTTC. It translates to CASSEGLAGWNEQFF.

The chain recombines TRBV6-6 with TRBJ2-5; D is possibly TRBD2 (6 bases). Trimming removed 2 bases at V and 2 bases at J, with 12 bases between. Germline assignment: CDR1 MNHNY and CDR2 SVGAGI (reference sequence). CDR3 length: 15 amino acids. CDR3 protein: CASSYPRGKQETQYF. The CDR3, as DNA: TGTGCCAGCAGTTACCCTCGCGGGAAACAAGAGACCCAGTACTTC.

This chain connects TRBV18 to TRBJ1-2; unclear D gene. The germline V gene has CDR1 KGHSH and CDR2 LQKENI. Between the trimmed V and J ends, which lost 2 bases and 1 base, there was a span of 5 bases. This CDR3 is 13 amino acids long. The chain's CDR3 is CASSPAVNYGYTF. DNA for the CDR3: TGTGCCAGCTCACCAGCGGTTAACTATGGCTACACCTTC.

V and J are TRBV7-3 and TRBJ2-1; perhaps TRBD2 as D (5 bases). Germline V gene lookup returns CDR1 SGHTA and CDR2 FQGTGA. CDR3 size: 15 residues. Trimming removed 5 bases from V and 0 bases from J, with 11 bases in between. The CDR3 coding sequence is TGTGCCAGCAGCCTGAGGGATGGCTCCTACAATGAGCAGTTCTTC. Protein sequence: CASSLRDGSYNEQFF.

This rearrangement joins TRBV2 to TRBJ1-1, with 9 positions matching TRBD1. In germline, CDR1 is SNHLY, CDR2 FYNNEI. Trimming took 5 bases from V and 7 from J; bases not matched to a gene: 8. This CDR3 region has 14 residues. DNA of the CDR3: TGTGCCAGCAGTCCGATGAGGACAGGGGTTGAAGCTTTCTTT. It specifies CASSPMRTGVEAFF. The full variable domain, in which reference TRBV2 and TRBJ1-1 provide the parts outside the CDR3, is EPEVTQTPSHQVTQMGQEVILRCVPISNHLYFYWYRQILGQKVEFLVSFYNNEISEKSEIFDDQFSVERPDGSNFTLKIRSTKLEDSAMYFCASSPMRTGVEAFFGQGTRLTVV.

This chain joins TRBV28 and TRBJ1-1; D perhaps matches TRBD1 (5 bases). Germline V gives CDR1 MDHEN, CDR2 SYDVKM. The CDR3 consists of 15 residues. Trimming removed 6 bases at V and 0 bases at J, with 14 bases between. CDR3 loop: CASRETGGMNTEAFF. The CDR3 DNA follows: TGTGCCAGCAGGGAGACGGGGGGGATGAACACTGAAGCTTTCTTT.

The table lists this clone with a few counts. The chain is built from TRBV6-5 and TRBJ2-5, with D maybe TRBD2 (6 bases). The CDR3 extends over 16 amino acids. The germline V gene encodes CDR1 MNHEY and CDR2 SVGAGI. V gave up 0 bases and J gave up 5 bases, with 16 bases separating them. The CDR3 reads CASSYSPAGFDETQYF. CDR3 nucleotide sequence: TGTGCCAGCAGTTACTCCCCAGCGGGTTTCGATGAGACCCAGTACTTC.

This chain joins TRBV27 and TRBJ2-1, with D unclear. With 6 bases removed from V and 9 bases from J, the gap between germline ends came to 15 bases. The CDR3 loop spans 13 amino acids. CDR1 and CDR2 from the germline V gene are MNHEY and SMNVEV (reference sequence). CDR3 sequence: CASSLALLSEQFF. CDR3 DNA sequence: TGTGCCAGCAGCCTGGCACTACTCAGTGAGCAGTTCTTC.

This clone has more than one count but fewer than ten. The chain is built from TRBV27 and TRBJ2-1; 10 positions match TRBD1. From germline, CDR1 is MNHEY and CDR2 SMNVEV (reference sequence). V gave up 9 bases and J gave up 7 bases; unmatched junction bases: 15. This CDR3 is built from 16 residues. CDR3 amino acids: CARDLDRQGARNEQFF. Written as DNA, the CDR3 is TGTGCCAGAGATCTTGATCGACAGGGGGCCCGGAATGAGCAGTTCTTC.

This chain links TRBV7-9 with TRBJ2-5; 7 bases agree with TRBD2. This CDR3 contains 16 residues. CDR1 and CDR2 (germline): SEHNR, FQNEAQ (reference sequence). Unmatched junction bases numbered 10, after V lost 3 bases and J lost 3 bases. CDR3 amino acids: CASSLFLADRKETQYF. Here the CDR3 DNA reads TGTGCCAGCAGCTTGTTCCTAGCGGATAGGAAAGAGACCCAGTACTTC.

The chain couples TRBV5-1 to TRBJ2-7; TRBD2 aligns across 7 bases. Per the germline V gene, CDR1 is SGHRS and CDR2 is YFSETQ. CDR3 length: 16 residues. V trimming: 0 bases; J trimming: 3 bases; junction bases outside the gene matches: 9. CDR3 bases: TGCGCCAGCAGCTTGGCGGGGAGGGAGTGGGTCTACGAGCAGTACTTC. Amino acids: CASSLAGREWVYEQYF.

The V and J genes are TRBV2 and TRBJ2-2, with D unclear. CDR1 is SNHLY and CDR2 is FYNNEI in the germline V gene. The CDR3 length is 17 residues. V lost 3 bases, J lost 7 bases, and 21 bases lay in between. This chain's CDR3 is CASSDGYYRAGGGELFF. The CDR3 nucleotides are TGTGCCAGCAGTGATGGTTACTATCGAGCCGGCGGCGGGGAGCTGTTTTTT.

This rearrangement joins TRBV20-1 to TRBJ2-5, with D tentatively TRBD1 (6 bases). The CDR3 covers 11 residues. Germline V gene lookup returns CDR1 DFQATT and CDR2 SNEGSKA (reference sequence). V was cut by 5 bases and J by 6 bases, with 10 bases left in between. The CDR3 spells CSAPTGKTQYF. In DNA, the CDR3 is TGCAGTGCTCCCACAGGGAAGACCCAGTACTTC.

The table lists this clone with a few counts. The chain is built from TRBV15 and TRBJ2-3, with D perhaps TRBD2 (6 bases). This CDR3 region has 18 residues. Trimming pared 0 bases from V and 0 bases from J, leaving 16 bases between. The germline V gene encodes CDR1 LNHNV and CDR2 YYDKDF (reference sequence). The CDR3 reads CATSRDRVADRSTDTQYF. The CDR3 coding sequence is TGTGCCACCAGCAGAGATAGGGTAGCGGATAGAAGCACAGATACGCAGTATTTT.

This clone was observed a few times. V usage is TRBV4-1 and J usage is TRBJ2-5; 11 bases match TRBD2. From germline, CDR1 is MGHRA and CDR2 YSYEKL. V was clipped by 1 base and J by 3 bases; unmatched bases: 4. This CDR3 region has 16 residues. The CDR3 DNA reads as TGCGCCAGCAGCCAAGTAACTAGCGGGAGAAAAGAGACCCAGTACTTC. Protein sequence: CASSQVTSGRKETQYF.

The V gene is TRBV15, the J gene TRBJ1-4; maybe TRBD1 (6 bases). The CDR3 sequence is 17 residues long. V was shortened by 0 bases and J by 3 bases, with 14 bases between the two germline ends. CDR1 and CDR2 from the germline V gene are LNHNV and YYDKDF (reference sequence). The CDR3 is CATSRDLQGNANEKLFF. Written as DNA, the CDR3 is TGTGCCACCAGCAGAGACCTACAGGGAAATGCTAATGAAAAACTGTTTTTT.

This clone was counted between two and nine times. The V call is TRBV4-1, the J call TRBJ1-1, with D unresolved. The V gene lost 5 bases and the J gene lost 1 base, with 11 bases spanning the gap. The CDR3 length is 14 residues. The V gene's germline CDR1 is MGHRA and CDR2 YSYEKL. CDR3 residues: CASSIRGKNTEAFF. The CDR3 bases are TGCGCCAGCAGCATTAGAGGGAAGAACACTGAAGCTTTCTTT.

The rearrangement links TRBV10-3 to TRBJ2-1; TRBD2 might be the D (5 bases). The V gene's germline CDR1 is ENHRY and CDR2 SYGVKD. The CDR3 contains 9 residues. Deletions cut 6 bases from V and 14 bases from J, with 8 bases between. CDR3 loop: CAISGLKFF. The CDR3 DNA follows: TGTGCCATCAGCGGACTCAAGTTCTTC.

The chain joins TRBV10-3 to TRBJ1-1; the match to TRBD1 covers 7 bases. Germline loops: CDR1 ENHRY, CDR2 SYGVKD. The CDR3 is made up of 14 amino acids. Germline trimming cut 8 bases from V and 1 base from J; bases unmatched to any gene: 7. The CDR3 DNA follows: TGTGCCATCGGCCGGGACAGCGGGAACACTGAAGCTTTCTTT. This sequence encodes CAIGRDSGNTEAFF.

CDR3: CASSLGDRGNYGYTF. The CDR3 region has the DNA TGTGCCAGCAGTTTGGGGGACAGGGGGAACTATGGCTACACCTTC. The chain is built from TRBV28 and TRBJ1-2; the match to TRBD1 covers 11 bases. This CDR3 has 15 residues. V shed 3 bases and J 2 bases; nucleotides not matched to a gene: 2. Germline CDR1 MDHEN, CDR2 SYDVKM.

V gene TRBV5-1 combines with J gene TRBJ2-7; a possible D gene is TRBD2 (6 bases). In germline, CDR1 is SGHRS, CDR2 YFSETQ. The CDR3 sequence is 15 residues long. Trimming stripped 0 bases from V and 2 bases from J, with 12 bases between. This chain's CDR3 is CASSLERGKTYEQYF. The CDR3 DNA sequence: TGCGCCAGCAGCTTGGAACGCGGGAAGACCTACGAGCAGTACTTC.

The rearrangement uses TRBV18 and TRBJ1-4; D gene unclear. Deletions cut 3 bases from V and 3 bases from J, with 14 bases between. The CDR3 extends over 16 amino acids. Per germline, CDR1 KGHSH and CDR2 LQKENI. CDR3 nucleotide sequence: TGTGCCAGCTCACCTCGAAACAGCTCCCCTAATGAAAAACTGTTTTTT. This gives the protein CASSPRNSSPNEKLFF.

This sequence joins TRBV27 and TRBJ1-5, with D hard to call. The CDR3 covers 14 residues. Germline V gene lookup returns CDR1 MNHEY and CDR2 SMNVEV (reference sequence). With 6 bases removed from V and 7 bases from J, the gap between germline ends came to 16 bases. In DNA form, the CDR3 reads TGTGCCAGCAGCCACCCAGGCTCTGGACAGCCCCAGCATTTT. Amino acid sequence: CASSHPGSGQPQHF.

The J gene is TRBJ2-2, the V gene TRBV6-5; 7 bases match TRBD1. J was trimmed by 4 bases and V by 5 bases; bases with no gene match: 4. Germline loops: CDR1 MNHEY, CDR2 SVGAGI. This CDR3 is built from 14 residues. DNA for the CDR3: TGTGCCAGCAGTGAGGACAGGATCACCGGGGAGCTGTTTTTT. This sequence encodes CASSEDRITGELFF.